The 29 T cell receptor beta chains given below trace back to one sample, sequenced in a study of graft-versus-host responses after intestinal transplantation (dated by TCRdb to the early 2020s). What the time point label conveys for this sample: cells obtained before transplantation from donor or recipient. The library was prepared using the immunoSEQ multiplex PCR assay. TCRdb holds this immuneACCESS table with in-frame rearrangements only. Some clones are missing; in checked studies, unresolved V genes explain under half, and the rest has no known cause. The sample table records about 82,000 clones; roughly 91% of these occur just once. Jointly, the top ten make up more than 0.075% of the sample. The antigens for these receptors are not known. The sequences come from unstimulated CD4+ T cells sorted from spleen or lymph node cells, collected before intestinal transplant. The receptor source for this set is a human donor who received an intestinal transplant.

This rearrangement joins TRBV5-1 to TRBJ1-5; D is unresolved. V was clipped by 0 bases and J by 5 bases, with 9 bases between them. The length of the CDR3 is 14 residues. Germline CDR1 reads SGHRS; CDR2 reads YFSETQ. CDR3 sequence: CASSLGAVDQPQHF. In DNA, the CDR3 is TGCGCCAGCAGCTTGGGGGCAGTAGATCAGCCCCAGCATTTT.

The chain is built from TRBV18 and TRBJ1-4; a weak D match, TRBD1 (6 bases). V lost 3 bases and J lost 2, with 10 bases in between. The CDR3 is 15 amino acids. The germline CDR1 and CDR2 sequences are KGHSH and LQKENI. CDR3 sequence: CASSPRTETNEKLFF. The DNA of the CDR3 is TGTGCCAGCTCACCCCGGACAGAGACTAATGAAAAACTGTTTTTT.

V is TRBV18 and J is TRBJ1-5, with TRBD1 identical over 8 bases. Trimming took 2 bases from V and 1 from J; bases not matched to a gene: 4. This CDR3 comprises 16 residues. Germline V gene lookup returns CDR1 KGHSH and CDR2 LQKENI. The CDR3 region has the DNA TGTGCCAGCTCACCAGCAGGGGGCGGAAGCAATCAGCCCCAGCATTTT. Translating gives CASSPAGGGSNQPQHF.

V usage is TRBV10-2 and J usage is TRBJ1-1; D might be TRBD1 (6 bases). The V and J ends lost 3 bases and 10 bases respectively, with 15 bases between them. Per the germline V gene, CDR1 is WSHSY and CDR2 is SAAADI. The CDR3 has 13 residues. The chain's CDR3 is CASSDPQGRGAFF. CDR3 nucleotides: TGCGCCAGCAGTGACCCCCAGGGGAGGGGAGCTTTCTTT.

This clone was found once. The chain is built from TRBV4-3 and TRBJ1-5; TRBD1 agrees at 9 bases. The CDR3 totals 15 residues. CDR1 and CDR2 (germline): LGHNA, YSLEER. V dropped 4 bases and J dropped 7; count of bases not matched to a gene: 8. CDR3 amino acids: CASSLTDRGGQPQHF. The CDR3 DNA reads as TGCGCCAGCAGCCTTACGGACAGGGGTGGACAGCCCCAGCATTTT.

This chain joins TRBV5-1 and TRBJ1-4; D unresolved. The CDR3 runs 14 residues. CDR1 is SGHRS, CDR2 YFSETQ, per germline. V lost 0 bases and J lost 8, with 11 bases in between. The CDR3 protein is CASSLAGSGEKLFF. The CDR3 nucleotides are TGCGCCAGCAGCTTGGCCGGGTCTGGGGAAAAACTGTTTTTT.

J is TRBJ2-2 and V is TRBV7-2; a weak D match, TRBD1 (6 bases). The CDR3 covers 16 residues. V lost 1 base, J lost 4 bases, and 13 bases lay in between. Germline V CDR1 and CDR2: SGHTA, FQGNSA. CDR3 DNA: TGTGCCAGCAGCTTAGTGACCGGGACAAGCACCGGGGAGCTGTTTTTT. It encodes CASSLVTGTSTGELFF.

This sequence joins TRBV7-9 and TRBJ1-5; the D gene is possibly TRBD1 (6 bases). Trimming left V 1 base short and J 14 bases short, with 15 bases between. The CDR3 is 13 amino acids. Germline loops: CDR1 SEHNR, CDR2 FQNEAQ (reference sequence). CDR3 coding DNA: TGTGCCAGCAGCTTAGACGGGTTACAGGGAAAGCATTTT. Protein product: CASSLDGLQGKHF.

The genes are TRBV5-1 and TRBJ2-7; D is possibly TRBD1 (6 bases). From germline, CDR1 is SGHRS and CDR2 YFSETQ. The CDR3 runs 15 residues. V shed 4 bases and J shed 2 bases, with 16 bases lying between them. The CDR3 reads CASSPDRSITYEQYF. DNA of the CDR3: TGCGCCAGCAGCCCCGACAGGAGCATTACCTACGAGCAGTACTTC. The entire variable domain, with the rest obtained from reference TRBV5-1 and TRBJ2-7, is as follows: KAGVTQTPRYLIKTRGQQVTLSCSPISGHRSVSWYQQTPGQGLQFLFEYFSETQRNKGNFPGRFSGRQFSNSRSEMNVSTLELGDSALYLCASSPDRSITYEQYFGPGTRLTVT.

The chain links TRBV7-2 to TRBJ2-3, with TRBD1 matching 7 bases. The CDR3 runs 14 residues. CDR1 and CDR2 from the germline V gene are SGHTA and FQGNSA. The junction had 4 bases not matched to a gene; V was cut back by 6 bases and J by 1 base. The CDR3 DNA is TGTGCCAGCAGAGAAGGACAGGGCACAGATACGCAGTATTTT. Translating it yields CASREGQGTDTQYF.

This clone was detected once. The CDR3 loop is CASTPGAGHGETQYF. The CDR3 DNA sequence: TGTGCCAGCACACCCGGCGCGGGGCACGGAGAGACCCAGTACTTC. The chain combines TRBV6-1 with TRBJ2-5, with D tentatively TRBD2 (6 bases). Germline V gives CDR1 MNHNS, CDR2 SASEGT. CDR3 length: 15 residues. V shed 7 bases and J shed 4 bases, with 19 bases lying between them.

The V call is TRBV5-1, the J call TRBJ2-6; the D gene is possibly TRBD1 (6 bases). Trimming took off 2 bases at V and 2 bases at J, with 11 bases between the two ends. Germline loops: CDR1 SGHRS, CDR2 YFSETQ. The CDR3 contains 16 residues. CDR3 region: CASSLGEGAGANVLTF. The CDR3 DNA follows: TGCGCCAGCAGCTTAGGCGAGGGGGCTGGGGCCAACGTCCTGACTTTC.

CDR3 amino acids: CASSMRQGSYEQYF. The DNA of the CDR3 is TGTGCCAGTAGTATGAGACAGGGCTCGTACGAGCAGTACTTC. The chain employs TRBV19 and TRBJ2-7, with TRBD1 identical over 7 bases. CDR3 length: 14 amino acids. The V gene's germline CDR1 is LNHDA and CDR2 SQIVND (reference sequence). V dropped 3 bases and J dropped 4; count of bases not matched to a gene: 6.

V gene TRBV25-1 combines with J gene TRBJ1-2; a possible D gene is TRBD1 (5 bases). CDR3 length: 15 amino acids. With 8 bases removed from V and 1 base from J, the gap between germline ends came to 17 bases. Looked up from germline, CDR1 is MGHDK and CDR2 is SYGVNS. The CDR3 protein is CASPMVGALNYGYTF. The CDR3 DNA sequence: TGTGCCAGCCCCATGGTTGGGGCCCTTAACTATGGCTACACCTTC.

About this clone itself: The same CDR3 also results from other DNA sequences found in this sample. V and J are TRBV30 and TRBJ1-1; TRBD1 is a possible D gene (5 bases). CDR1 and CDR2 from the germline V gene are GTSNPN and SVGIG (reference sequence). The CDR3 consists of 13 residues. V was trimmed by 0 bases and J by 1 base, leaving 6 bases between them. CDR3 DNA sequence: TGTGCCTGGAGTGTTCAGGGGAACACTGAAGCTTTCTTT. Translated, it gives CAWSVQGNTEAFF.

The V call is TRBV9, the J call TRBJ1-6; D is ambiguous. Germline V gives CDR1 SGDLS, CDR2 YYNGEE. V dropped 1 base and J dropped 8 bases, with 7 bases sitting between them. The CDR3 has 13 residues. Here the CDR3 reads CASSVTADSPLHF. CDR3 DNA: TGTGCCAGCAGCGTAACAGCGGATTCACCCCTCCACTTT.

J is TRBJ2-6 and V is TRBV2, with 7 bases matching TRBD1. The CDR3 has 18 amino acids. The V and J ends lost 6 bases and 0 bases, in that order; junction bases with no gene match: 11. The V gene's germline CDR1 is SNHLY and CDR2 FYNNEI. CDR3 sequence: CASSFRQGTRSGANVLTF. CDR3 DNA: TGTGCCAGCAGCTTTCGACAGGGAACCCGCTCTGGGGCCAACGTCCTGACTTTC.

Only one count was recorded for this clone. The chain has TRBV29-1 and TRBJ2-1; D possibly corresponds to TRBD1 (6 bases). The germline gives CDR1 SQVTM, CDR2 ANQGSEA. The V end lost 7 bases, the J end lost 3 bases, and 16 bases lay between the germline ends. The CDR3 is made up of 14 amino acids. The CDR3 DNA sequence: TGCAGCGCCGCGCCGGACAGCTACTACAATGAGCAGTTCTTC. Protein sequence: CSAAPDSYYNEQFF.

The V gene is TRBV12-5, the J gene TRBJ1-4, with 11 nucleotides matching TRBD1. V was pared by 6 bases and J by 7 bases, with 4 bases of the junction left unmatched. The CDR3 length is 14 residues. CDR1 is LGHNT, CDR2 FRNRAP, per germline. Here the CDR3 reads CASGSGQGGEKLFF. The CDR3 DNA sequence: TGTGCTAGTGGCTCGGGACAGGGGGGTGAAAAACTGTTTTTT.

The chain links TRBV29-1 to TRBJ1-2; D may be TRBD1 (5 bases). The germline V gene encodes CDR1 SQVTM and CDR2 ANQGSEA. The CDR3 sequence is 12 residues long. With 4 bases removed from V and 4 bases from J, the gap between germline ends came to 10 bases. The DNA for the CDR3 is TGCAGCGTTGGGCGACAGTTCTATGGCTACACCTTC. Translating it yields CSVGRQFYGYTF.

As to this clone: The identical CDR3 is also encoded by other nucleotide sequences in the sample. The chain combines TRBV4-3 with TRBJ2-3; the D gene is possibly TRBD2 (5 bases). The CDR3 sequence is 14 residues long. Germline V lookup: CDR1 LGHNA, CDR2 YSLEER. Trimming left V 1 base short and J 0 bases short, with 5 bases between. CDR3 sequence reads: CASSQAGSTDTQYF. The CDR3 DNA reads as TGCGCCAGCAGCCAAGCGGGGAGCACAGATACGCAGTATTTT.

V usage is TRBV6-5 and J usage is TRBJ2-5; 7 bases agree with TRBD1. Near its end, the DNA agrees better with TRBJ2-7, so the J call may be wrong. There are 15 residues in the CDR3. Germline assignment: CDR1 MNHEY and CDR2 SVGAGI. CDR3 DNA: TGTGCCAGCAGACTCCGGGACAGAAGAGACTACGAGCAGTACTTC. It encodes CASRLRDRRDYEQYF.

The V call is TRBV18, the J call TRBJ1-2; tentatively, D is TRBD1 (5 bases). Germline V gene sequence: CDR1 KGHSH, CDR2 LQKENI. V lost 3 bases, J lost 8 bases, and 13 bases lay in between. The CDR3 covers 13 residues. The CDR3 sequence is CASSPVGGSGYTF. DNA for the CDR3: TGTGCCAGCTCACCTGTCGGGGGATCGGGCTACACCTTC.

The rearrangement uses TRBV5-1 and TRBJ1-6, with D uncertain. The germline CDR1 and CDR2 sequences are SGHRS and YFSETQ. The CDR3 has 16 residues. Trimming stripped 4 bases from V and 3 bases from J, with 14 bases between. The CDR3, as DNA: TGCGCCAGCAGCCACGACGGCGGCAGCTATAATTCACCCCTCCACTTT. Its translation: CASSHDGGSYNSPLHF.

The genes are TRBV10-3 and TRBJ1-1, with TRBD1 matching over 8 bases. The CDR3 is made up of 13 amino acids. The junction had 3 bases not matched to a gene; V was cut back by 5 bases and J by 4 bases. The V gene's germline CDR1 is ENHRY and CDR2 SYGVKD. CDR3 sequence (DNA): TGTGCCATCAGTCCCCAGGGGGCCACTGAAGCTTTCTTT. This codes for CAISPQGATEAFF.

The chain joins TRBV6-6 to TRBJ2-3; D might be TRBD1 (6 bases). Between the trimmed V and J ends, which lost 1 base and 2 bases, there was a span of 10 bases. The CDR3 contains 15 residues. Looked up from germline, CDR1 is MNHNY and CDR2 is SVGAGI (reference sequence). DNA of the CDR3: TGTGCCAGCAGTTACTTAGGACAGTTCACAGATACGCAGTATTTT. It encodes CASSYLGQFTDTQYF.

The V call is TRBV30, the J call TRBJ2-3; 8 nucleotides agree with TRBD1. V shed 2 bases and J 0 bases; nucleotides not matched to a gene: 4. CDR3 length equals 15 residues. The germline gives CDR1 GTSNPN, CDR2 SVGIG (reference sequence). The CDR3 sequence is CAWSTRQGSTDTQYF. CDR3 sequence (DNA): TGTGCCTGGAGTACTCGACAGGGGAGCACAGATACGCAGTATTTT.

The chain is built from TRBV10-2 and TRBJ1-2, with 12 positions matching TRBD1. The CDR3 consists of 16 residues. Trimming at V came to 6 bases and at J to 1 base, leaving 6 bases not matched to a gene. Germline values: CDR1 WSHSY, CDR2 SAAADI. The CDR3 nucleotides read TGCGCCAGCAGACCGGGACAGGGGGCCGGTAACTATGGCTACACCTTC. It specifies CASRPGQGAGNYGYTF.

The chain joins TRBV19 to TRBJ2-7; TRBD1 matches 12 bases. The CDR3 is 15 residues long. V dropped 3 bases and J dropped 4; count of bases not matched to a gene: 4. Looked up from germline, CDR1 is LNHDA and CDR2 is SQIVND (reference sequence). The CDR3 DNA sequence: TGTGCCAGTAGTATCGGGACAGGGGGCGCGTACGAGCAGTACTTC. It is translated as CASSIGTGGAYEQYF. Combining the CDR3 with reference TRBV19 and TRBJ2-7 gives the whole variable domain DGGITQSPKYLFRKEGQNVTLSCEQNLNHDAMYWYRQDPGQGLRLIYYSQIVNDFQKGDIAEGYSVSREKKESFPLTVTSAQKNPTAFYLCASSIGTGGAYEQYFGPGTRLTVT.